One T cell receptor (beta chain) is described in this entry. Its antigen is currently unknown. Sequencing used immunoSEQ multiplex PCR; TCRdb keeps in-frame clones, though not all of them. The sample yields tens of thousands of clones, roughly three quarters seen once. The entry originates in a study of vaccination effects on CD4 cells after COVID-19. Across the whole study: A couple of convalescent pre-vaccine samples were taken 142 and 148 days post-diagnosis. Study observations and caveats: Marked clonal contraction of infection- and vaccine-induced clones was seen late after vaccination. New vaccine-induced clones dominated convalescents' post-vaccine spike-reactive clones.

The germline V gene encodes CDR1 KGHSH and CDR2 LQKENI. The V gene lost 6 bases and the J gene lost 2 bases, with 8 bases spanning the gap. The CDR3 runs 12 residues. ViraFEST expansion of antigen-specific CD4+ T cells with viral peptide pools preceded sequencing. The culture ran for less than 12 days, and then CD4+ T cells were isolated. The infection with SARS-CoV-2 (confirmed by PCR) occurred in this person between March and December 2020. Cultures of roughly 2 million PBMC per well contained roughly 9.4 IU/ml IL-2 plus 10 ug/ml peptides. The receptor was derived from a human donor who had a prior SARS-CoV-2 infection. The gene calls are TRBV18 and TRBJ2-7; no clear D. The input for sequencing was CD4+ T cells from PBMCs cultured with HIV peptides, taken before COVID-19 vaccination. Stated subset: HIV-1 Nef peptide pool negative control/reference culture. Written as DNA, the CDR3 is TGTGCCAGCTCCCGATCAACCTACGAGCAGTACTTC. It encodes CASSRSTYEQYF.